This T cell receptor beta chain was found in a study of cytomegalovirus exposure and HLA in healthy donors. Study outcomes and limitations: The listing of some 170 TCR beta chains classed them as cytomegalovirus-associated. The productive fraction for most TCR beta V segments was about 87% or about 30% in an earlier analysis.

The PCR used 60 Vbeta and 13 Jbeta primers. The table came from immunoSEQ multiplex PCR; TCRdb's copy has only in-frame clones and leaves some out. The sample lists some 150,000 clones, about four fifths occurring once. As to this clone: Its specificity is unknown.

The CDR3 runs to 18 residues. Trimming took 0 bases from V and 10 from J, leaving 25 bases between them. Germline CDR1 and CDR2: LGHNA and YNFKEQ. The gene calls are TRBV4-2 and TRBJ2-1; D may be TRBD2 (6 bases). The sample consisted of PBMCs. The sequence derives from a man aged 50 to 60 in good health and CMV-seropositive. The CDR3 region is CASSQDRAGRGPFGEQFF. DNA of the CDR3: TGTGCCAGCAGCCAAGACCGTGCGGGACGCGGTCCATTTGGAGAGCAGTTCTTC.